This record concerns one TCR beta chain sequence. CDR1 MGHRA and CDR2 YSYEKL come from the germline V gene. V shed 2 bases and J 4 bases; nucleotides not matched to a gene: 11. The CDR3 covers 17 residues. The sample's time point: newly diagnosed GD, antithyroid drugs for less than 3 months. Generation of the TCR library employed RNA extracted from PBMCs. iRepertoire HTBI primers and Arm-PCR of CDR3 regions built TCR beta libraries. Using its own MiXCR run on the multiplex PCR reads, TCRdb lists one record per CDR3 protein. There are about 400,000 distinct CDR3 sequences in the sample; around 15% occur only once, and around 20% lies in the top ten. The data were obtained in a study of regulatory T cells in long-lasting Graves disease. This sample was also put to use in a study of T cells in Graves' hyperthyroidism and ophthalmopathy.

The V and J genes are TRBV4-1 and TRBJ2-3; 8 nucleotides align to TRBD1. The sequence came from a woman aged 18-29 years with Graves disease. Here the sequenced sample was peripheral blood mononuclear cells (PBMCs), taken at new diagnosis, from a patient treated with antithyroid drugs. The CDR3 bases are TGCGCCAGCAGCCAACCCCAGGACAGGGCCGTTCCAGATACGCAGTATTTT. Its protein is CASSQPQDRAVPDTQYF.